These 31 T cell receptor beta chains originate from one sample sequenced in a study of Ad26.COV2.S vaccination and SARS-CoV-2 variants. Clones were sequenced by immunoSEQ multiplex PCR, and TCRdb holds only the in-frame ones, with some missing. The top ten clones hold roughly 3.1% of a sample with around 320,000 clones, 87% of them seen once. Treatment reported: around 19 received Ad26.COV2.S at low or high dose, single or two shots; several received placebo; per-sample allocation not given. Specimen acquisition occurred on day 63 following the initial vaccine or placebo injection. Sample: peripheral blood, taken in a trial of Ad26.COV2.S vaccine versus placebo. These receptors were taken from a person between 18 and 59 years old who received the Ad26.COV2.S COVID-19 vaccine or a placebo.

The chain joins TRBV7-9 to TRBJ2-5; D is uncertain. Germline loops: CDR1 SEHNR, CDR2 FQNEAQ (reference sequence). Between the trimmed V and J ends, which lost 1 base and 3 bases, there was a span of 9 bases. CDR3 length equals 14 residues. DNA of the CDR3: TGTGCCAGCAGCTTAGAGGGTCGGAAAGAGACCCAGTACTTC. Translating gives CASSLEGRKETQYF. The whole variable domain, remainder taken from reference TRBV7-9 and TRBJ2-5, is DTGVSQNPRHKITKRGQNVTFRCDPISEHNRLYWYRQTLGQGPEFLTYFQNEAQLEKSRLLSDRFSAERPKGSFSTLEIQRTEQGDSAMYLCASSLEGRKETQYFGPGTRLLVL.

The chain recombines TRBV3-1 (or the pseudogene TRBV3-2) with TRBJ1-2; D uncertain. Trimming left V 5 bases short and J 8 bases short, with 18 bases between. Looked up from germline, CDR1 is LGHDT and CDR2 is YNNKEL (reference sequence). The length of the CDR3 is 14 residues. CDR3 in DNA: TGTGCCAGCAGCAAAGGACCGGGAAGGGCGGGCTACACCTTC. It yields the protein CASSKGPGRAGYTF.

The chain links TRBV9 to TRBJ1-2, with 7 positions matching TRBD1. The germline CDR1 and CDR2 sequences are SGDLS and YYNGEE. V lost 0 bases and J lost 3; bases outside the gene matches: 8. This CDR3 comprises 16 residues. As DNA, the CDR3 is TGTGCCAGCAGCGTAGAAGGGGGCCGTGGCTACTATGGCTACACCTTC. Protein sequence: CASSVEGGRGYYGYTF.

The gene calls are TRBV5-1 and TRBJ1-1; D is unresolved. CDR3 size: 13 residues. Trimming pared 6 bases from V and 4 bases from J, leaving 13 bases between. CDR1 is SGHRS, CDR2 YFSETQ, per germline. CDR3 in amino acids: CASIGVGITEAFF. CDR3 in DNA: TGCGCCAGCATCGGGGTCGGTATCACTGAAGCTTTCTTT. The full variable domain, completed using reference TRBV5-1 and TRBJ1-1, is KAGVTQTPRYLIKTRGQQVTLSCSPISGHRSVSWYQQTPGQGLQFLFEYFSETQRNKGNFPGRFSGRQFSNSRSEMNVSTLELGDSALYLCASIGVGITEAFFGQGTRLTVV.

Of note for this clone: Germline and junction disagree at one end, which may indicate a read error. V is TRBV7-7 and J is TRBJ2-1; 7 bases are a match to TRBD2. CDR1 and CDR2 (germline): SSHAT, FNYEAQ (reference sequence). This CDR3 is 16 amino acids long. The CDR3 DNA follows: TGTGCTAGCAGCTTATCCGCGAGCGGGGCCTACAATGAGCAGTTCTTC. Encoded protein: CASSLSASGAYNEQFF.

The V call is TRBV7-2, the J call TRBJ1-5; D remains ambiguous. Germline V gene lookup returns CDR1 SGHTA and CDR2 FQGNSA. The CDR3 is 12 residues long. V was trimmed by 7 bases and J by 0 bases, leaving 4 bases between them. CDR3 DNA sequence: TGTGCCAGCACGTTTAGCAATCAGCCCCAGCATTTT. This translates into CASTFSNQPQHF. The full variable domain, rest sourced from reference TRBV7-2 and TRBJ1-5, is GAGVSQSPSNKVTEKGKDVELRCDPISGHTALYWYRQSLGQGLEFLIYFQGNSAPDKSGLPSDRFSAERTGGSVSTLTIQRTQQEDSAVYLCASTFSNQPQHFGDGTRLSIL.

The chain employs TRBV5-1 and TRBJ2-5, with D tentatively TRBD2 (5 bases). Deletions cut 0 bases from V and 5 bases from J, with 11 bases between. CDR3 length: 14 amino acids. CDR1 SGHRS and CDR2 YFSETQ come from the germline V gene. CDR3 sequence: CASSLGEWWETQYF. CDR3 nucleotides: TGCGCCAGCAGCTTGGGGGAGTGGTGGGAGACCCAGTACTTC.

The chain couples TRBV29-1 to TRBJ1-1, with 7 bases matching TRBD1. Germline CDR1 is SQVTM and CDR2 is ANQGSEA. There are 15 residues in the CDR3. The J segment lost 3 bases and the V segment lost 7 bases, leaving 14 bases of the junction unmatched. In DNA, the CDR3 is TGCAGCGGTCGACAGGGAGGTTATTCGGACACTGAAGCTTTCTTT. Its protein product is CSGRQGGYSDTEAFF.

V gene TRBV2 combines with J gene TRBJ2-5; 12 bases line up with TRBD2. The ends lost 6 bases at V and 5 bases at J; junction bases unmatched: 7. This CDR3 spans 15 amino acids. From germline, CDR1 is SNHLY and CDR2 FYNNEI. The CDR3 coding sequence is TGTGCCAGCAGCCTAGCGGGGGGGCCCGCCGAGACCCAGTACTTC. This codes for CASSLAGGPAETQYF.

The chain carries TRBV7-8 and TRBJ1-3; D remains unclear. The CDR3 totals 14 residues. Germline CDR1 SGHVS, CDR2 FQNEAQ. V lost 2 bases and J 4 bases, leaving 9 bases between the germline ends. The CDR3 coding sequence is TGTGCCAGCAGCTTAAGTGTGGCAGGAAACACCATATATTTT. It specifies CASSLSVAGNTIYF.

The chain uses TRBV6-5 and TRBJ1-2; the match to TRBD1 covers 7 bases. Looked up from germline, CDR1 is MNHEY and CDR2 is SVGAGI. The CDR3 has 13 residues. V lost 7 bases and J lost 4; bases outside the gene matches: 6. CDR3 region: CASTTGLIYGYTF. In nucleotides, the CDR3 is TGTGCCAGCACGACAGGGCTTATCTATGGCTACACCTTC.

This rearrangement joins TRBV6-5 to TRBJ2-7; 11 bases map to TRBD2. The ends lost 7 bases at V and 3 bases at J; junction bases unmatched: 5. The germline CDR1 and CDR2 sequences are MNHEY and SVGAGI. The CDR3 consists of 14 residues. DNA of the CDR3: TGTGCCAGCAAGACTAGCGGGGCAATCTACGAGCAGTACTTC. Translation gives CASKTSGAIYEQYF.

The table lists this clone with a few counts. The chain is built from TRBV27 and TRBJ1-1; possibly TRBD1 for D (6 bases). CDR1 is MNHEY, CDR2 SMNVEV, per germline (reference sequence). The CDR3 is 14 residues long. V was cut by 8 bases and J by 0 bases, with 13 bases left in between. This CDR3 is CASRPGHMNTEAFF. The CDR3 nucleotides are TGTGCCAGCCGGCCGGGACACATGAACACTGAAGCTTTCTTT.

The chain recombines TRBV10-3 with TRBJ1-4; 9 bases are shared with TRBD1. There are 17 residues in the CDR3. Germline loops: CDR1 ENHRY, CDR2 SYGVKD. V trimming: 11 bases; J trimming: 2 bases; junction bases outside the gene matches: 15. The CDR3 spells CAASDRGGRETNEKLFF. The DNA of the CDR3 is TGTGCCGCCTCGGACAGGGGAGGGCGTGAGACTAATGAAAAACTGTTTTTT.

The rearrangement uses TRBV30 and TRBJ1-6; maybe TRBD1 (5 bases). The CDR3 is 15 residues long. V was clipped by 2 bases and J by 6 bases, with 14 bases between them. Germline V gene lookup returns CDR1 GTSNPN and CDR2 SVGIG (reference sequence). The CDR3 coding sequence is TGTGCCTGGAGTTTTCGGACATCGGGTAATTCACCCCTCCACTTT. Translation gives CAWSFRTSGNSPLHF.

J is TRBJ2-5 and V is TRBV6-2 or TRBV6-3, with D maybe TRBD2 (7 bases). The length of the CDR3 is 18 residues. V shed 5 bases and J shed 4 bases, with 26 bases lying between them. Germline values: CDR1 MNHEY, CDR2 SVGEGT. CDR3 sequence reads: CASSPRGGGPVDGETQYF. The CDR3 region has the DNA TGTGCCAGCAGTCCCCGTGGGGGGGGGCCGGTCGACGGAGAGACCCAGTACTTC.

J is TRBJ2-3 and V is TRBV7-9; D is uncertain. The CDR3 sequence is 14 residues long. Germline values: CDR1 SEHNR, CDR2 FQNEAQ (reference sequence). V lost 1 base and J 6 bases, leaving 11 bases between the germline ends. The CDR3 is CASSLERSPDTQYF. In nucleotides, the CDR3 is TGTGCCAGCAGCTTAGAACGATCTCCCGATACGCAGTATTTT.

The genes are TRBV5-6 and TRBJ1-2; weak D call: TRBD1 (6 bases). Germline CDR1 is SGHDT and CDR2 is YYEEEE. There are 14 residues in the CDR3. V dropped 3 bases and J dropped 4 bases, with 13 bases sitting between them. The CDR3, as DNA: TGTGCCAGCAGCTGGGGGCAGATAATCTATGGCTACACCTTC. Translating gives CASSWGQIIYGYTF.

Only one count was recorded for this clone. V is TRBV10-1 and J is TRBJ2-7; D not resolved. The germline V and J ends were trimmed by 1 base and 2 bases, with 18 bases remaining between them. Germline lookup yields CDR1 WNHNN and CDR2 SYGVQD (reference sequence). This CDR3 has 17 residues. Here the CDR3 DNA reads TGCGCCAGCAGTGAGTTGGTTGGGAAGCAACAAGCCTACGAGCAGTACTTC. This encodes CASSELVGKQQAYEQYF.

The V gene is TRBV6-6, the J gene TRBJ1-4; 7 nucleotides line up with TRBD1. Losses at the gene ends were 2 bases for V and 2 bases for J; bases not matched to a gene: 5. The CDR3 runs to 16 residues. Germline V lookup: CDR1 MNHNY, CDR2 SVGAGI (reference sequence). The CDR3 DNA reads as TGTGCCAGCAGTTACCTCCAGGGACAGACTAATGAAAAACTGTTTTTT. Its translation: CASSYLQGQTNEKLFF.

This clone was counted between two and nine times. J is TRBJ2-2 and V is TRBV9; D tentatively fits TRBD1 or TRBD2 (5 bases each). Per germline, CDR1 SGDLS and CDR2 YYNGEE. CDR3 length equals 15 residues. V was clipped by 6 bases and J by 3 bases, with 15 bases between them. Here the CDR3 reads CASTLGGGYTGELFF. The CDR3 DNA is TGTGCCAGCACCCTCGGTGGGGGATACACCGGGGAGCTGTTTTTT.

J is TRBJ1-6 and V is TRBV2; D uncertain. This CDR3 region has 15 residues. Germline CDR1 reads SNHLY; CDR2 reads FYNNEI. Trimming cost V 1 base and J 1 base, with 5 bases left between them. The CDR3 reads CASSEGGSYNSPLHF. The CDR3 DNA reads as TGTGCCAGCAGTGAAGGCGGTTCCTATAATTCACCCCTCCACTTT.

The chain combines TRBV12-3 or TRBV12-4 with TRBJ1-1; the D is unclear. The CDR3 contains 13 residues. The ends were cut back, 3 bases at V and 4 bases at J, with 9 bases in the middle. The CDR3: CASSLMSGTEAFF. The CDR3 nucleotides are TGTGCCAGCAGTTTGATGAGCGGCACTGAAGCTTTCTTT.

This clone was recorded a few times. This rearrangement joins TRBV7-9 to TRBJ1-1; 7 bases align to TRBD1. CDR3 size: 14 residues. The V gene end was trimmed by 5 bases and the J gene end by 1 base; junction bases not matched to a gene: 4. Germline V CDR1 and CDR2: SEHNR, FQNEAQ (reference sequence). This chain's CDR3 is CASSPGQANTEAFF. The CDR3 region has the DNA TGTGCCAGCAGCCCTGGACAGGCGAACACTGAAGCTTTCTTT.

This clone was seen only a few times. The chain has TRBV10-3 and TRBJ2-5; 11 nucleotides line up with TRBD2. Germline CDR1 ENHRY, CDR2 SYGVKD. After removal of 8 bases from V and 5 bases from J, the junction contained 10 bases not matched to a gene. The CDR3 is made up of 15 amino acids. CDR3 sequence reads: CAIGPGLAERETQYF. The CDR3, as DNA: TGTGCCATCGGACCGGGACTAGCGGAAAGGGAGACCCAGTACTTC.

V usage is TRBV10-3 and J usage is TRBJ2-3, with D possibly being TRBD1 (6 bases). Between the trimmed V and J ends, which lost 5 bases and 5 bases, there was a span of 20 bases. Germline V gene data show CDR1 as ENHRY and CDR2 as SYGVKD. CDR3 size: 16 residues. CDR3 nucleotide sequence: TGTGCCATCAGTCAATCCGGGACAAGGATCGGAGATACGCAGTATTTT. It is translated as CAISQSGTRIGDTQYF.

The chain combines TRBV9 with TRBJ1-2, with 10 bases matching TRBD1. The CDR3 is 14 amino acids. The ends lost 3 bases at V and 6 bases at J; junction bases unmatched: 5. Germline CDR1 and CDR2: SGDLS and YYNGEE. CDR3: CASSAWTGGDGYTF. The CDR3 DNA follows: TGTGCCAGCAGCGCGTGGACAGGGGGGGATGGCTACACCTTC.

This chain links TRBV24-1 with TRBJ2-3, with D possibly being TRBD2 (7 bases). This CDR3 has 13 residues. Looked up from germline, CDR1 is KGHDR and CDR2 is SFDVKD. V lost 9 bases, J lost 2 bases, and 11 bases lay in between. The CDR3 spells CATRGADTDTQYF. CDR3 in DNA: TGTGCCACCCGGGGGGCCGACACAGATACGCAGTATTTT.

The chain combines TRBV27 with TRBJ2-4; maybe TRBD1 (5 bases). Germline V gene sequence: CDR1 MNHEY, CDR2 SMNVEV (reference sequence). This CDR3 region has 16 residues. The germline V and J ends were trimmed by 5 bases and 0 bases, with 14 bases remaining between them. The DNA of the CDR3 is TGTGCCAGCAGTCCGAGGACAACCATAGCCAAAAACATTCAGTACTTC. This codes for CASSPRTTIAKNIQYF.

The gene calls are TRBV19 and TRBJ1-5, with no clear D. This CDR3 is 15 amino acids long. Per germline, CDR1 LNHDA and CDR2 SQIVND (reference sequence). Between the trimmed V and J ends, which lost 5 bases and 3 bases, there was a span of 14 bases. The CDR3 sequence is CASSASGQTNQPQHF. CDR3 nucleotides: TGTGCCAGTAGTGCTTCGGGCCAGACCAATCAGCCCCAGCATTTT.

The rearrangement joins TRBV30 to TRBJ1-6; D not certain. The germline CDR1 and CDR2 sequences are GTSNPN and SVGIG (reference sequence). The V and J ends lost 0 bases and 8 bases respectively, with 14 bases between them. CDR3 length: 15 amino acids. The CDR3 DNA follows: TGTGCCTGGAGTGTGGTTAGAAGATCCGATTCACCCCTCCACTTT. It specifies CAWSVVRRSDSPLHF.